This passage covers 8 T cell receptor beta chains from one sample sequenced in a study of shared clonotypes between healthy human individuals. Naive-designated CD8 cells lacked CD45RO, were positively enriched for CCR7, and omitted terminally differentiated effector memory CD45RA+ cells. Using immunoSEQ multiplex PCR, the repertoire was profiled, and TCRdb retains in-frame clones only, with some absent. Of about 2.1 million clones listed, just over 90% are singletons. Input material: naive CD8+ T cells from PBMCs. The receptors originated from a man between 18 and 29 years old in good health. Some clones in this sample may be carry-over from other donors' samples.

This chain joins TRBV27 and TRBJ2-1, with 7 bases matching TRBD2. CDR1 MNHEY and CDR2 SMNVEV come from the germline V gene (reference sequence). The V and J ends lost 3 bases and 8 bases, in that order; junction bases with no gene match: 4. This CDR3 contains 13 residues. CDR3 sequence (DNA): TGTGCCAGCAGTTTGATGGGGGGGGATGAGCAGTTCTTC. This codes for CASSLMGGDEQFF.

V usage is TRBV9 and J usage is TRBJ2-2, with 9 bases matching TRBD2. V trimming: 4 bases; J trimming: 0 bases; junction bases outside the gene matches: 7. Germline CDR1 reads SGDLS; CDR2 reads YYNGEE. The CDR3 length is 17 residues. The chain's CDR3 is CASSYPGLAPNTGELFF. CDR3 nucleotide sequence: TGTGCCAGCAGCTACCCAGGACTAGCGCCGAACACCGGGGAGCTGTTTTTT.

This chain links TRBV18 with TRBJ2-7, with D possibly TRBD2 on 6 matching bases. V dropped 0 bases and J dropped 6 bases, with 15 bases sitting between them. Germline V lookup: CDR1 KGHSH, CDR2 LQKENI. The CDR3 totals 15 residues. This CDR3 is CASSPPGGIRVEQYF. The CDR3 DNA reads as TGTGCCAGCTCACCACCAGGAGGGATAAGGGTCGAGCAGTACTTC.

The chain combines TRBV27 with TRBJ1-1; D might be TRBD1 (5 bases). V lost 6 bases and J 4 bases, leaving 15 bases between the germline ends. The germline V gene has CDR1 MNHEY and CDR2 SMNVEV (reference sequence). This CDR3 has 14 amino acids. CDR3 nucleotide sequence: TGTGCCAGCAGGGTGGGCGGGGCTAGCACTGAAGCTTTCTTT. Its translation: CASRVGGASTEAFF.

CDR3: CASSWEVGGRETQYF. CDR3 DNA: TGTGCCAGCAGTTGGGAGGTGGGAGGGCGAGAGACCCAGTACTTC. This chain uses TRBV28 with TRBJ2-5, with 7 bases matching TRBD2. The V segment lost 4 bases and the J segment 4 bases; nucleotides outside the gene matches: 9. This CDR3 has 15 amino acids. From germline, CDR1 is MDHEN and CDR2 SYDVKM.

V usage is TRBV27 and J usage is TRBJ2-3; 8 bases align to TRBD2. V dropped 5 bases and J dropped 2; count of bases not matched to a gene: 3. The length of the CDR3 is 14 residues. Germline values: CDR1 MNHEY, CDR2 SMNVEV (reference sequence). CDR3 in amino acids: CASSEREPTDTQYF. The CDR3 nucleotides read TGTGCCAGCAGTGAGCGGGAGCCCACAGATACGCAGTATTTT.

The chain joins TRBV27 to TRBJ1-2; tentative D call: TRBD1 (6 bases). Germline V gene sequence: CDR1 MNHEY, CDR2 SMNVEV (reference sequence). The CDR3 covers 16 residues. The V gene lost 6 bases and the J gene lost 4 bases, with 21 bases spanning the gap. This CDR3 is CASSFMGGQGPYGYTF. CDR3 DNA: TGTGCCAGCAGCTTTATGGGGGGCCAGGGCCCCTATGGCTACACCTTC.

The sample holds one count of this clone. V usage is TRBV25-1 and J usage is TRBJ1-2; 10 bases are a match to TRBD1. Per germline, CDR1 MGHDK and CDR2 SYGVNS. The CDR3 totals 17 residues. The junction had 13 bases not matched to a gene; V was cut back by 6 bases and J by 3 bases. The CDR3 DNA reads as TGTGCCAGCAGGGGCAGGACAGGGGGGGACGCGGACTATGGCTACACCTTC. Translated, it gives CASRGRTGGDADYGYTF.